Shown below are 9 T cell receptor beta chains from a single sample sequenced in a study of blood T cell repertoires in COVID-19. The table came from immunoSEQ multiplex PCR; TCRdb's copy has only in-frame clones and leaves some out. This table holds roughly 160,000 clones, approximately 90% found once. Sequencing used peripheral blood. The source is a man aged 60 to 69 with acute or convalescent COVID-19.

The J gene is TRBJ1-3, the V gene TRBV10-3; 8 nucleotides agree with TRBD1. The CDR3 runs 16 residues. CDR1 is ENHRY and CDR2 is SYGVKD in the germline V gene. V shed 7 bases and J 0 bases; nucleotides not matched to a gene: 8. DNA for the CDR3: TGTGCCATCACCTCGGGACAGGCTATCTCTGGAAACACCATATATTTT. Protein sequence: CAITSGQAISGNTIYF.

This chain uses TRBV11-2 with TRBJ1-1, with unresolved D. The CDR3 spans 14 residues. Germline lookup yields CDR1 SGHAT and CDR2 FQNNGV. V lost 0 bases, J lost 1 base, and 6 bases lay in between. The CDR3 bases are TGTGCCAGCAGCTTAGATCCACAGAACACTGAAGCTTTCTTT. This encodes CASSLDPQNTEAFF.

The chain has TRBV11-2 and TRBJ1-6, with D hard to call. V shed 2 bases and J shed 2 bases, with 7 bases lying between them. Germline V gene lookup returns CDR1 SGHAT and CDR2 FQNNGV. The CDR3 totals 15 residues. The CDR3 sequence is CASSLRETYNSPLHF. Here the CDR3 DNA reads TGTGCCAGCAGCTTAAGGGAGACCTATAATTCACCCCTCCACTTT.

The gene calls are TRBV6-5 and TRBJ1-2; perhaps TRBD1 as D (6 bases). CDR3 size: 15 residues. The ends were cut back, 6 bases at V and 8 bases at J, with 22 bases in the middle. Germline CDR1 and CDR2: MNHEY and SVGAGI. The CDR3 DNA is TGTGCCAGCAGGGGTTCTGGACAGCCCGGGGCGGGCTACACCTTC. Translating gives CASRGSGQPGAGYTF.

This chain connects TRBV5-6 to TRBJ1-3; perhaps TRBD1 as D (5 bases). Germline CDR1 SGHDT, CDR2 YYEEEE. Trimming took 3 bases from V and 0 from J, leaving 10 bases between them. The CDR3 totals 15 residues. The chain's CDR3 is CASSWTPDSGNTIYF. For the CDR3, the DNA is TGTGCCAGCAGCTGGACACCAGACTCTGGAAACACCATATATTTT.

This clone was counted once. This sequence joins TRBV7-9 and TRBJ1-4; D is possibly TRBD1 (5 bases). Germline V lookup: CDR1 SEHNR, CDR2 FQNEAQ (reference sequence). The CDR3 consists of 15 residues. Trimming removed 4 bases at V and 4 bases at J, with 13 bases between. The CDR3 bases are TGTGCCAGCAGCTATTCCAGGGCAAATAATGAAAAACTGTTTTTT. It codes for CASSYSRANNEKLFF.

The rearrangement links TRBV6-5 to TRBJ1-3, with D perhaps TRBD1 (6 bases). With 5 bases removed from V and 3 bases from J, the gap between germline ends came to 14 bases. This CDR3 comprises 15 residues. The germline V gene has CDR1 MNHEY and CDR2 SVGAGI. CDR3 DNA sequence: TGTGCCAGCAGTCCATGGACAGCCAATGGAAACACCATATATTTT. It translates to CASSPWTANGNTIYF.

This sequence joins TRBV27 and TRBJ1-2, with 7 bases lining up with TRBD1. This CDR3 region has 15 residues. With V trimmed by 5 bases and J by 3 bases, 9 bases remained unmatched. The germline gives CDR1 MNHEY, CDR2 SMNVEV (reference sequence). CDR3 sequence reads: CASSADRQGYYGYTF. The CDR3 region has the DNA TGTGCCAGCAGTGCCGATCGACAGGGCTACTATGGCTACACCTTC.

The chain is built from TRBV9 and TRBJ1-2, with D unresolved. Trimming took off 0 bases at V and 1 base at J, with 7 bases between the two ends. The CDR3 totals 14 residues. In germline, CDR1 is SGDLS, CDR2 YYNGEE. The CDR3: CASSVVPINYGYTF. CDR3 nucleotides: TGTGCCAGCAGCGTAGTCCCAATTAACTATGGCTACACCTTC.